These 4 T cell receptor beta chains came from one sample sequenced in a study of control samples from healthy donors and cancer patients. Profiling relied on immunoSEQ multiplex PCR, and the TCRdb table lists in-frame clones only, not all of them. Among tens of thousands of clones, about 93% were seen once, and the ten largest hold around 20%. The sequenced sample was PBMCs. The receptors shown here come from a woman in her 50s with head and neck cancer.

The chain has TRBV19 and TRBJ2-3; 9 nucleotides match TRBD1. From germline, CDR1 is LNHDA and CDR2 SQIVND (reference sequence). This CDR3 spans 15 amino acids. V gave up 4 bases and J gave up 5 bases; unmatched junction bases: 7. CDR3 DNA: TGTGCCAGTAGTACCCGTCGGGACAGGGTAGATACGCAGTATTTT. It specifies CASSTRRDRVDTQYF.

The chain employs TRBV28 and TRBJ1-1; no clear D gene. The ends were cut back, 2 bases at V and 5 bases at J, with 12 bases in the middle. The CDR3 has 14 residues. In germline, CDR1 is MDHEN, CDR2 SYDVKM. The CDR3 spells CASSLRPWGTEAFF. Written as DNA, the CDR3 is TGTGCCAGCAGTTTACGACCCTGGGGAACTGAAGCTTTCTTT.

V and J are TRBV12-5 and TRBJ1-2; perhaps TRBD1 as D (5 bases). V dropped 5 bases and J dropped 6 bases, with 10 bases sitting between them. The germline V gene has CDR1 LGHNT and CDR2 FRNRAP. The CDR3 is made up of 12 amino acids. In nucleotides, the CDR3 is TGTGCTAGTGGTCTCCGGGACCATGGCTACACCTTC. The encoded protein is CASGLRDHGYTF.

V and J are TRBV3-1 (or the pseudogene TRBV3-2) and TRBJ2-1, with 16 bases matching TRBD2. The CDR3 length is 17 residues. V lost 1 base to trimming and J lost 6 bases; unmatched junction nucleotides: 3. Germline V CDR1 and CDR2: LGHDT, YNNKEL (reference sequence). The CDR3 protein is CASSQGGLAGGGNEQFF. DNA of the CDR3: TGTGCCAGCAGCCAAGGGGGACTAGCGGGAGGGGGCAATGAGCAGTTCTTC.